This is a list of T cell receptor beta chains from one sample in a study of tumor T cells in aggressive B-cell lymphoma. Libraries were prepared by immunoSEQ multiplex PCR; TCRdb keeps only in-frame clonotypes and omits some of them. The table records several thousand clones, 90% to 95% of them present only once. The specimen sequenced was tumor tissue. The receptors were sampled from an adult with diffuse large B cell lymphoma. Both conserved end residues are part of each CDR3. Each record gives: J gene, V gene, D gene, clone size, CDR3 protein, CDR3 DNA. The D gene is left open where the match is weak. Only some rows state a clone size, as once, few, many or a class for expanded clones.

j_gene: TRBJ1-4
v_gene: TRBV6-1
d_gene: .
abundance: .
CDR3aa: CASRRTENEKLFF
CDR3nt: TGTGCCAGCCGAAGGACTGAAAATGAAAAACTGTTTTTT

j_gene: TRBJ2-3
v_gene: TRBV5-1
d_gene: .
abundance: .
CDR3aa: CASSLVAVSTDTQYF
CDR3nt: TGCGCCAGCAGCTTGGTGGCCGTTAGCACAGATACGCAGTATTTT

j_gene: TRBJ1-5
v_gene: TRBV10-3
d_gene: .
abundance: .
CDR3aa: CAISPREGSNQPQHF
CDR3nt: TGTGCCATCAGTCCCCGAGAGGGCAGCAATCAGCCCCAGCATTTT

j_gene: TRBJ2-7
v_gene: TRBV5-1
d_gene: TRBD2
abundance: once
CDR3aa: CASSLGLAGVGMIYEQYF
CDR3nt: TGCGCCAGCAGCTTGGGTCTAGCGGGAGTCGGGATGATCTACGAGCAGTACTTC

j_gene: TRBJ1-6
v_gene: TRBV25-1
d_gene: TRBD1
abundance: .
CDR3aa: CASSGQQSSPLHF
CDR3nt: TGTGCCAGCTCGGGACAGCAGAGCTCACCCCTCCACTTT

j_gene: TRBJ2-5
v_gene: TRBV23-1
d_gene: .
abundance: .
CDR3aa: CASSQADKETQYF
CDR3nt: TGCGCCAGCAGTCAAGCGGACAAAGAGACCCAGTACTTC

j_gene: TRBJ2-2
v_gene: TRBV9
d_gene: TRBD1
abundance: .
CDR3aa: CASSGGTGVTGELFF
CDR3nt: TGTGCTAGCAGCGGCGGGACAGGGGTTACCGGGGAGCTGTTTTTT

j_gene: TRBJ1-2
v_gene: TRBV19
d_gene: .
abundance: .
CDR3aa: CASYGTASNYGYTF
CDR3nt: TGTGCCAGTTATGGTACAGCCTCGAACTATGGCTACACCTTC

j_gene: TRBJ2-5
v_gene: TRBV28
d_gene: TRBD2
abundance: .
CDR3aa: CASRWGLAGETQYF
CDR3nt: TGTGCCAGCAGGTGGGGACTAGCGGGAGAGACCCAGTACTTC

j_gene: TRBJ1-1
v_gene: TRBV18
d_gene: TRBD1
abundance: .
CDR3aa: CASSPDQTGAEAFF
CDR3nt: TGTGCCAGCTCACCAGATCAGACAGGGGCTGAAGCTTTCTTT

j_gene: TRBJ2-7
v_gene: TRBV13
d_gene: TRBD1
abundance: .
CDR3aa: CASSLGGQSSYEQYF
CDR3nt: TGTGCCAGCAGCTTAGGGGGACAGAGCTCCTACGAGCAGTACTTC